A selection of T cell receptor beta chains follows, all from one sample in a study of long-term antiretroviral therapy in people with HIV. Sequenced by immunoSEQ multiplex PCR; TCRdb stores in-frame clones only, minus some. This table holds 15,000 to 20,000 clones, roughly 95% found once. This specimen consisted of unsorted PBMCs, obtained less than 13 years after starting antiretroviral therapy. The receptors were sampled from a man under 40 with HIV. Each CDR3 is given with its conserved first and last residue. Fields, in order: J gene, CDR3 length, clone size, D gene, V gene, CDR3 DNA, CDR3 protein. A D gene is named only where the DNA matches it firmly. For some rows the clone size is stated as once, few or many, or as a class when expanded; others skip it.

j_call: TRBJ2-6; cdr3_length: 16; clone_size: .; d_call: TRBD1; v_call: TRBV5-1; cdr3_nt: TGCGCCAGCACCGGGACAGTGTACACTGGGGCCAACGTCCTGACTTTC; cdr3_aa: CASTGTVYTGANVLTF
j_call: TRBJ1-2; cdr3_length: 13; clone_size: .; d_call: TRBD1; v_call: TRBV6-5; cdr3_nt: TGTGCCAGCAGTTTGGACAGGGGCCATGGCTACACCTTC; cdr3_aa: CASSLDRGHGYTF
j_call: TRBJ1-4; cdr3_length: 14; clone_size: .; d_call: TRBD1; v_call: TRBV5-1; cdr3_nt: TGCGCCAGCAGCAGGGGACAGGGGGGAGAAAAACTGTTTTTT; cdr3_aa: CASSRGQGGEKLFF
j_call: TRBJ1-4; cdr3_length: 17; clone_size: few; d_call: TRBD1; v_call: TRBV5-6; cdr3_nt: TGTGCCAGCAGCTTTTATTCCGGAGACAGGGGATTAGAAAAACTGTTTTTT; cdr3_aa: CASSFYSGDRGLEKLFF
j_call: TRBJ2-2; cdr3_length: 15; clone_size: .; d_call: .; v_call: TRBV11-2; cdr3_nt: TGTGCCAGCAGCTCTGCAGGGGATAACACCGGGGAGCTGTTTTTT; cdr3_aa: CASSSAGDNTGELFF
j_call: TRBJ2-5; cdr3_length: 14; clone_size: .; d_call: .; v_call: TRBV30; cdr3_nt: TGTGCCTTGATCACGGGAGCATTTCAAGAGACCCAGTACTTC; cdr3_aa: CALITGAFQETQYF
j_call: TRBJ1-4; cdr3_length: 11; clone_size: .; d_call: .; v_call: TRBV28; cdr3_nt: TGTGCCAGCAGTTTCTCTGAAAAACTGTTTTTT; cdr3_aa: CASSFSEKLFF
j_call: TRBJ2-6; cdr3_length: 12; clone_size: .; d_call: .; v_call: TRBV6-6; cdr3_nt: TGTGCCACCCACTTTGGGGCCAACGTCCTGACTTTC; cdr3_aa: CATHFGANVLTF
j_call: TRBJ2-1; cdr3_length: 16; clone_size: .; d_call: TRBD2; v_call: TRBV7-9; cdr3_nt: TGTGCCAGCAGCTTAGCCCTAGCGGGGACTTACAATGAGCAGTTCTTC; cdr3_aa: CASSLALAGTYNEQFF
j_call: TRBJ2-2; cdr3_length: 14; clone_size: .; d_call: .; v_call: TRBV2; cdr3_nt: TGTGCCAGCAGTGAAGCGGACATTTCAGGGGAGCTGTTTTTT; cdr3_aa: CASSEADISGELFF
j_call: TRBJ2-3; cdr3_length: 14; clone_size: .; d_call: TRBD2; v_call: TRBV13; cdr3_nt: TGTGCCAGCAGCTTAGAGACTAGCGGGGGGGTGCAGTATTTT; cdr3_aa: CASSLETSGGVQYF
j_call: TRBJ1-5; cdr3_length: 16; clone_size: .; d_call: .; v_call: TRBV10-1; cdr3_nt: TGCGCCACTCGTCTTTCCCCGGGTCTTAGCAATCAGCCCCAGCATTTT; cdr3_aa: CATRLSPGLSNQPQHF
j_call: TRBJ2-1; cdr3_length: 13; clone_size: once; d_call: .; v_call: TRBV30; cdr3_nt: TGTGCCTGGACTCGACAGGACGACTGGAAGCAGTTCTTC; cdr3_aa: CAWTRQDDWKQFF
j_call: TRBJ1-4; cdr3_length: 15; clone_size: .; d_call: .; v_call: TRBV7-3; cdr3_nt: TGTGCCAGCAGCTTAGGCGGCAGCGGTAATGAAAAACTGTTTTTT; cdr3_aa: CASSLGGSGNEKLFF
j_call: TRBJ1-6; cdr3_length: 14; clone_size: .; d_call: .; v_call: TRBV6-5; cdr3_nt: TGTGCCAGCAGCCCCGGGTGGCTGGGTTCACCCCTCCACTTT; cdr3_aa: CASSPGWLGSPLHF
j_call: TRBJ2-7; cdr3_length: 10; clone_size: .; d_call: .; v_call: TRBV6-1; cdr3_nt: TGTGCCGGCGGCGGCTACGAGCAGTACTTC; cdr3_aa: CAGGGYEQYF
j_call: TRBJ1-2; cdr3_length: 15; clone_size: once; d_call: .; v_call: TRBV6-5; cdr3_nt: TGTGCCAGCAGTTATGTGACGCGGAAGGGAGCCGGCTACACCTTC; cdr3_aa: CASSYVTRKGAGYTF
j_call: TRBJ1-1; cdr3_length: 14; clone_size: once; d_call: .; v_call: TRBV2; cdr3_nt: TGTGCCAGCAGTGGGACAGTCGGAACCCCTGAAGCTTTCTTT; cdr3_aa: CASSGTVGTPEAFF
j_call: TRBJ2-2; cdr3_length: 14; clone_size: .; d_call: .; v_call: TRBV6-6; cdr3_nt: TGTGCCAGCAAAGGGGTGCAGAACACCGGGGAGCTGTTTTTT; cdr3_aa: CASKGVQNTGELFF
j_call: TRBJ1-4; cdr3_length: 16; clone_size: once; d_call: TRBD1; v_call: TRBV9; cdr3_nt: TGTGCCAGCAGCGGAGGACAGGGGGGGACTAATGAAAAACTGTTTTTT; cdr3_aa: CASSGGQGGTNEKLFF
j_call: TRBJ2-3; cdr3_length: 15; clone_size: .; d_call: .; v_call: TRBV6-6; cdr3_nt: TGTGCCAGCAGTTACTCGAGGCCTAGCACAGATACGCAGTATTTT; cdr3_aa: CASSYSRPSTDTQYF
j_call: TRBJ1-2; cdr3_length: 14; clone_size: .; d_call: TRBD1; v_call: TRBV5-1; cdr3_nt: TGCGCCAGCTGTACAGGGGTCGGGATGGATGGCTACACCTTC; cdr3_aa: CASCTGVGMDGYTF
j_call: TRBJ1-5; cdr3_length: 15; clone_size: .; d_call: .; v_call: TRBV6-6; cdr3_nt: TGTGCCAGCAGTACGTGGGCTTTAAACAATCAGCCCCAGCATTTT; cdr3_aa: CASSTWALNNQPQHF
j_call: TRBJ1-2; cdr3_length: 13; clone_size: .; d_call: .; v_call: TRBV19; cdr3_nt: TGTGCCAGTAGCCACGGCAGCAGGAGTGGCTACACCTTC; cdr3_aa: CASSHGSRSGYTF
j_call: TRBJ2-3; cdr3_length: 17; clone_size: .; d_call: .; v_call: TRBV2; cdr3_nt: TGTGCCAGCAGTGAAAGGTACAGGGGACTAAGCACAGATACGCAGTATTTT; cdr3_aa: CASSERYRGLSTDTQYF
j_call: TRBJ1-4; cdr3_length: 15; clone_size: .; d_call: TRBD1; v_call: TRBV5-1; cdr3_nt: TGCGCCAGCAGCTTGGTGTCAGGGGGCGGTGAAAAACTGTTTTTT; cdr3_aa: CASSLVSGGGEKLFF
j_call: TRBJ1-2; cdr3_length: 18; clone_size: .; d_call: .; v_call: TRBV4-1; cdr3_nt: TGCGCCAGCAGCCAAGAGACTAACGATCCTCAGGGAAATTATGGCTACACCTTC; cdr3_aa: CASSQETNDPQGNYGYTF
j_call: TRBJ2-7; cdr3_length: 11; clone_size: .; d_call: .; v_call: TRBV28; cdr3_nt: TGTGCCAGCAGGAGCTCCTACGAGCAGTACTTC; cdr3_aa: CASRSSYEQYF
j_call: TRBJ2-1; cdr3_length: 16; clone_size: .; d_call: .; v_call: TRBV5-4; cdr3_nt: TGTGCCAGCAGCCTCCTCGGGAGTACTAAATCGAATGAGCAGTTCTTC; cdr3_aa: CASSLLGSTKSNEQFF
j_call: TRBJ2-1; cdr3_length: 16; clone_size: .; d_call: TRBD1; v_call: TRBV5-1; cdr3_nt: TGCGCCAGCAGCCTAGGGACAGGGAACTTCTACAATGAGCAGTTCTTC; cdr3_aa: CASSLGTGNFYNEQFF
j_call: TRBJ1-6; cdr3_length: 16; clone_size: once; d_call: TRBD1; v_call: TRBV7-9; cdr3_nt: TGTGCCAGCAGCTCCACAGGGGTGACGATTAATTCACCCCTCCACTTT; cdr3_aa: CASSSTGVTINSPLHF
j_call: TRBJ2-7; cdr3_length: 14; clone_size: .; d_call: .; v_call: TRBV9; cdr3_nt: TGTGCCAGCAGCGTAGTGGGGGAGAGCTACGAGCAGTACTTC; cdr3_aa: CASSVVGESYEQYF
j_call: TRBJ2-2; cdr3_length: 16; clone_size: .; d_call: .; v_call: TRBV10-1; cdr3_nt: TGCGCCAGCAGTGAGTCCCTCCCCTGGGACGCCGGGGAGCTGTTTTTT; cdr3_aa: CASSESLPWDAGELFF
j_call: TRBJ1-3; cdr3_length: 16; clone_size: .; d_call: .; v_call: TRBV10-3; cdr3_nt: TGTGCCATCAGTGAATTTGGGTCAACCTCTGGAAACACCATATATTTT; cdr3_aa: CAISEFGSTSGNTIYF
j_call: TRBJ2-1; cdr3_length: 15; clone_size: .; d_call: TRBD2; v_call: TRBV6-4; cdr3_nt: TGTGCCAGCAGTGAGAGCCTTTCGGGGGGATATGAGCAGTTCTTC; cdr3_aa: CASSESLSGGYEQFF
j_call: TRBJ1-1; cdr3_length: 14; clone_size: .; d_call: .; v_call: TRBV27; cdr3_nt: TGTGCCAGCAGTTTCGGTTGGCCGAGCACCTACGCTTTCTTT; cdr3_aa: CASSFGWPSTYAFF
j_call: TRBJ2-7; cdr3_length: 13; clone_size: .; d_call: .; v_call: TRBV2; cdr3_nt: TGTGCCAGCAACCGGGACGGATCCTACGAGCAGTACTTC; cdr3_aa: CASNRDGSYEQYF
j_call: TRBJ2-1; cdr3_length: 13; clone_size: .; d_call: .; v_call: TRBV5-1; cdr3_nt: TGCGCCAGCAGCCCCAGTTGGGGGGGCTATGAGTTCTTC; cdr3_aa: CASSPSWGGYEFF
j_call: TRBJ1-2; cdr3_length: 14; clone_size: .; d_call: .; v_call: TRBV15; cdr3_nt: TGTGCCACCAGCAGATCTACAGGGCCCTATGGCTACACCTTC; cdr3_aa: CATSRSTGPYGYTF
j_call: TRBJ2-7; cdr3_length: 12; clone_size: .; d_call: TRBD1; v_call: TRBV28; cdr3_nt: TGTGCCAGCAGACGGACAGGGCCCGAGCAGTACTTC; cdr3_aa: CASRRTGPEQYF
j_call: TRBJ1-2; cdr3_length: 15; clone_size: .; d_call: .; v_call: TRBV6-5; cdr3_nt: TGTGCCAGCAGTTACTCGGTCCAGGGGAACTATGGCTACACCTTC; cdr3_aa: CASSYSVQGNYGYTF
j_call: TRBJ2-4; cdr3_length: 14; clone_size: once; d_call: .; v_call: TRBV5-4; cdr3_nt: TGTGCCAGCAGTTCTTCCGTAGCCAAAAACATTCAGTACTTC; cdr3_aa: CASSSSVAKNIQYF
j_call: TRBJ1-4; cdr3_length: 14; clone_size: .; d_call: .; v_call: TRBV7-9; cdr3_nt: TGTGCCAGCAGTAACACAAAGGGTCATGAAAAACTGTTTTTT; cdr3_aa: CASSNTKGHEKLFF
j_call: TRBJ2-1; cdr3_length: 13; clone_size: .; d_call: .; v_call: TRBV5-1; cdr3_nt: TGCGCCAGCAGTCCGGACAGCTACAATGAGCAGTTCTTC; cdr3_aa: CASSPDSYNEQFF
j_call: TRBJ1-1; cdr3_length: 15; clone_size: .; d_call: TRBD1; v_call: TRBV7-9; cdr3_nt: TGTGCCAGCAGCATCCGACAGGGGGGGATCACTGAAGCTTTCTTT; cdr3_aa: CASSIRQGGITEAFF
j_call: TRBJ1-5; cdr3_length: 16; clone_size: .; d_call: .; v_call: TRBV7-8; cdr3_nt: TGTGCCAGCAGCGCCCGCCGAGGTAGTAGCAATCAGCCCCAGCATTTT; cdr3_aa: CASSARRGSSNQPQHF
j_call: TRBJ2-7; cdr3_length: 13; clone_size: .; d_call: .; v_call: TRBV7-3; cdr3_nt: TGTGCCAGCAGCTCGGGACCGAACTACGAGCAGTACTTC; cdr3_aa: CASSSGPNYEQYF
j_call: TRBJ2-3; cdr3_length: 16; clone_size: .; d_call: TRBD2; v_call: TRBV7-9; cdr3_nt: TGTGCCAGCAGCCGAGGGATGGGGGGGGAGGCAGATACGCAGTATTTT; cdr3_aa: CASSRGMGGEADTQYF
j_call: TRBJ2-5; cdr3_length: 14; clone_size: .; d_call: TRBD2; v_call: TRBV27; cdr3_nt: TGTGCCAGCAGTCTAGCGGGGCCTCAAGAGACCCAGTACTTC; cdr3_aa: CASSLAGPQETQYF
j_call: TRBJ2-1; cdr3_length: 16; clone_size: once; d_call: .; v_call: TRBV10-3; cdr3_nt: TGTGCCATCACCAAGACCGGGCCAGGGATGAGGGATGAGCAGTTCTTC; cdr3_aa: CAITKTGPGMRDEQFF
j_call: TRBJ1-4; cdr3_length: 16; clone_size: .; d_call: TRBD1; v_call: TRBV5-5; cdr3_nt: TGTGCCAGCAGCCCCCAGCCGGCAGGGGGTAATGAAAAACTGTTTTTT; cdr3_aa: CASSPQPAGGNEKLFF
j_call: TRBJ2-2; cdr3_length: 15; clone_size: .; d_call: .; v_call: TRBV2; cdr3_nt: TGTGCCAGCAGTGGGGGACCCCATAACACCGGGGAGCTGTTTTTT; cdr3_aa: CASSGGPHNTGELFF
j_call: TRBJ2-1; cdr3_length: 14; clone_size: .; d_call: .; v_call: TRBV29-1; cdr3_nt: TGCAGCGCTGAACTGGGGCTCTCCTACAATGAGCAGTTCTTC; cdr3_aa: CSAELGLSYNEQFF
j_call: TRBJ1-1; cdr3_length: 13; clone_size: .; d_call: .; v_call: TRBV4-2; cdr3_nt: TGTGCCAGCAGCCGAGGCCGATATACTGAAGCTTTCTTT; cdr3_aa: CASSRGRYTEAFF